These 21 T cell receptor beta chains originate from one sample sequenced in a study of blood T cells in healthy people across ages. A second PCR, run for about 7 to 12 cycles, used a sample-barcoded 5' primer plus a J-beta primer mix. Each CDR3 protein gets one entry after TCRdb re-called the 5' RACE reads with MiXCR. The table lists around 900,000 distinct CDR3 sequences, under 30% of them singletons. The sample comprised blood. The receptors here all came from a woman aged 80 or older in good health.

The gene calls are TRBV7-6 and TRBJ2-6; D not certain. This CDR3 contains 14 residues. V was clipped by 6 bases and J by 3 bases, with 9 bases between them. Germline values: CDR1 SGHVS, CDR2 FNYEAQ. The CDR3 nucleotides read TGTGCCAGCAGACCATTGATTGGGGCCAACGTCCTGACTTTC. Translated: CASRPLIGANVLTF.

The sample holds a few counts of this clonotype. V gene TRBV4-3 combines with J gene TRBJ2-7; D not certain. V lost 1 base and J 10 bases, leaving 20 bases between the germline ends. The CDR3 has 15 residues. The germline V gene has CDR1 LGHNA and CDR2 YSLEER. CDR3 region: CASSQGPGSQEAQYF. As DNA, the CDR3 is TGCGCCAGCAGCCAAGGCCCCGGCTCTCAAGAGGCCCAGTACTTC.

This clonotype was picked up a small number of times. The rearrangement uses TRBV6-5 and TRBJ1-1, with 7 bases identical to TRBD1. This CDR3 has 15 residues. Germline lookup yields CDR1 MNHEY and CDR2 SVGAGI. With V trimmed by 1 base and J by 2 bases, 4 bases remained unmatched. CDR3 loop: CASSYYGTANTEAFF. For the CDR3, the DNA is TGTGCCAGCAGTTACTACGGGACAGCCAACACTGAAGCTTTCTTT.

As concerns this clonotype: A read error may account for a junction end that differs from germline. The chain has TRBV7-2 and TRBJ2-5; 7 nucleotides agree with TRBD1. Germline-derived CDR1 and CDR2 are SGHTA and FQGNSA. This CDR3 has 14 residues. CDR3 region: CASSLGTAQEAQYF. The CDR3 DNA reads TGTGCCAGCAGCTTGGGGACAGCACAAGAGGCCCAGTACTTC.

Many counts were recorded for this clonotype. This rearrangement joins TRBV7-2 to TRBJ1-6, with D uncertain. Germline CDR1 SGHTA, CDR2 FQGNSA. The CDR3 is 14 residues long. V lost 7 bases and J lost 6, with 13 bases in between. The CDR3 nucleotides are TGTGCCAGCAACTTCCAGAGATCTAATTCACCCCTCCACTTT. It is translated as CASNFQRSNSPLHF.

The rearrangement links TRBV7-2 to TRBJ2-3; D not certain. The ends were cut back, 2 bases at V and 6 bases at J, with 9 bases in the middle. Germline CDR1 SGHTA, CDR2 FQGNSA. The CDR3 consists of 13 residues. The CDR3 DNA follows: TGTGCCAGCAGCTTACGGGTGTGGGATACGCAGTATTTT. It is translated as CASSLRVWDTQYF.

This clonotype was counted many times. CDR3 nucleotide sequence: TGTGCCAGCAGCTTCCGGGACAGTAATTCACCCCTCCACTTT. Translation: CASSFRDSNSPLHF. The gene calls are TRBV7-2 and TRBJ1-6, with 7 nucleotides matching TRBD1. V shed 3 bases, J shed 6 bases, and the junction held 2 bases outside the gene matches. From germline, CDR1 is SGHTA and CDR2 FQGNSA. The CDR3 has 14 residues.

The chain links TRBV20-1 to TRBJ2-4, with TRBD2 matching over 13 bases. V lost 1 base and J lost 9; bases outside the gene matches: 6. Per germline, CDR1 DFQATT and CDR2 SNEGSKA (reference sequence). The CDR3 contains 15 residues. The CDR3 region is CSARGAGTSGAIQYF. CDR3 sequence (DNA): TGCAGTGCTAGAGGCGCGGGGACTAGCGGGGCCATTCAGTACTTC.

This clonotype was seen ten or more times. J is TRBJ2-7 and V is TRBV21-1; the table's D gene call, TRBD1, was not cross checked with the DNA. TRBV21-1 is an annotated pseudogene. The CDR3 length is 14 residues. The chain's CDR3 is CASPGDRGGYEQYF. CDR3 sequence (DNA): TGTGCCAGCCCTGGGGACAGGGGGGGTTACGAGCAGTACTTC.

The J gene is TRBJ2-3, the V gene TRBV12-3 or TRBV12-4, with a tentative D call TRBD1 (5 bases). V lost 3 bases and J 11 bases, leaving 15 bases between the germline ends. This CDR3 is built from 13 residues. The CDR3 nucleotides are TGTGCCAGCAGTTTTAGGGGTGCAGATGTGCAGTATTTT. It is translated as CASSFRGADVQYF.

The V call is TRBV12-3 or TRBV12-4, the J call TRBJ1-5; D may be TRBD1 (5 bases). V was trimmed by 2 bases and J by 4 bases, leaving 15 bases between them. The CDR3 length is 16 residues. The CDR3 nucleotides read TGTGCCAGCAGTTTAACAGGAAGCCATAGGAATCAGCCCCAGCATTTT. As protein: CASSLTGSHRNQPQHF.

To note about this clonotype: This could be a read error, since a much larger clone is one nucleotide away. The rearrangement joins TRBV29-1 to TRBJ2-7; 8 nucleotides align to TRBD1. Germline V gene sequence: CDR1 SQVTM, CDR2 ANQGSEA. CDR3 length: 13 residues. V shed 7 bases, J shed 7 bases, and the junction held 12 bases outside the gene matches. CDR3 in amino acids: CSAPRTGNNEQYF. CDR3 DNA sequence: TGCAGCGCCCCTAGGACAGGGAACAATGAGCAGTACTTC.

At least ten counts were recorded for this clonotype. The J gene is TRBJ2-3, the V gene TRBV10-3, with 8 bases lining up with TRBD2. The CDR3 consists of 16 residues. Germline V CDR1 and CDR2: ENHRY, SYGVKD. The V and J ends lost 6 bases and 2 bases, in that order; junction bases with no gene match: 10. The CDR3 coding sequence is TGTGCCATCAGCTTAAGCGGGGGCACTCTCACAGATACGCAGTATTTT. This codes for CAISLSGGTLTDTQYF.

This chain joins TRBV5-1 and TRBJ1-1; weak D call: TRBD1 (5 bases). Germline CDR1 SGHRS, CDR2 YFSETQ. Trimming left V 6 bases short and J 11 bases short, with 29 bases between. The length of the CDR3 is 16 residues. The CDR3 DNA sequence: TGCGCCAGCAATCCCTTGAAACAGGCTCGGTCAACGGCCGCTTTCTTT. Encoded protein: CASNPLKQARSTAAFF.

Many counts were recorded for this clonotype. The rearrangement joins TRBV5-1 to TRBJ2-5; no reliable D call. CDR3 length equals 14 residues. CDR1 is SGHRS and CDR2 is YFSETQ in the germline V gene. Trimming cost V 4 bases and J 3 bases, with 13 bases left between them. The CDR3 sequence: CASSQRIPKETQYF. CDR3 nucleotides: TGCGCCAGCAGCCAAAGGATCCCTAAAGAGACCCAGTACTTC. The variable domain in full, with the rest retrieved from reference TRBV5-1 and TRBJ2-5, is KAGVTQTPRYLIKTRGQQVTLSCSPISGHRSVSWYQQTPGQGLQFLFEYFSETQRNKGNFPGRFSGRQFSNSRSEMNVSTLELGDSALYLCASSQRIPKETQYFGPGTRLLVL.

This clonotype was observed a few times. This rearrangement joins TRBV20-1 to TRBJ2-7; 8 bases agree with TRBD2. The tail of the sequence fits TRBJ2-4 better, so the J call may be wrong. The germline V gene encodes CDR1 DFQATT and CDR2 SNEGSKA (reference sequence). The CDR3 is 15 amino acids. CDR3 coding DNA: TGCAGTGCTAGAGATCCGGGGGGGCCGGACGGCATTCAGTACTTC. It encodes CSARDPGGPDGIQYF.

This clonotype was seen repeatedly, ten times or more. V is TRBV20-1 and J is TRBJ2-5; possible D gene TRBD1, 5 bases. The CDR3 has 15 amino acids. Trimming cost V 0 bases and J 4 bases, with 15 bases left between them. Germline CDR1 reads DFQATT; CDR2 reads SNEGSKA (reference sequence). The CDR3 sequence: CSARDRDSSLETQYF. In nucleotides, the CDR3 is TGCAGTGCTAGAGACCGCGACAGCAGTTTAGAGACCCAGTACTTC.

This clonotype appeared many times. This chain links TRBV20-1 with TRBJ2-1; 15 nucleotides line up with TRBD2. This CDR3 comprises 16 residues. Trimming removed 3 bases from V and 4 bases from J; junction bases left unmatched: 4. Germline V gene lookup returns CDR1 DFQATT and CDR2 SNEGSKA (reference sequence). This CDR3 is CSARGLAGGPYNEQFF. CDR3 coding DNA: TGCAGTGCTAGGGGACTAGCGGGGGGACCTTACAATGAGCAGTTCTTC.

V gene TRBV21-1 combines with J gene TRBJ2-5; no DNA check was done on the table's D call, TRBD1. TRBV21-1 is a pseudogene. The CDR3 covers 14 residues. For the CDR3, the DNA is TGTGCCAGCAGCAAATCTTACAGGGCTAAAGAGCAGTACTTC. Translation gives CASSKSYRAKEQYF.

Concerning this clonotype: At one boundary the junction diverges from the germline segment, which might be a read error. The J gene is TRBJ2-7, the V gene TRBV7-2, with 7 bases fitting TRBD2. Germline CDR1 is SGHTA and CDR2 is FQGNSA. CDR3 size: 14 residues. The CDR3 is CAGSLLSGVYEQYF. CDR3 bases: TGTGCCGGCAGCCTATTAAGCGGGGTCTACGAGCAGTACTTC.

A remark on this clonotype: Sequence at one end of the junction differs from germline and may be a read error. The chain links TRBV7-2 to TRBJ1-1; D remains ambiguous. The CDR3 runs 13 residues. Germline assignment: CDR1 SGHTA and CDR2 FQGNSA. CDR3 sequence: CVSSFGVNTEAFF. CDR3 in DNA: TGTGTCAGCAGCTTCGGGGTAAACACTGAAGCTTTCTTT. The full variable domain, its missing parts supplied by reference TRBV7-2 and TRBJ1-1, is GAGVSQSPSNKVTEKGKDVELRCDPISGHTALYWYRQSLGQGLEFLIYFQGNSAPDKSGLPSDRFSAERTGGSVSTLTIQRTQQEDSAVYLCVSSFGVNTEAFFGQGTRLTVV.